Below are 20 T cell receptor beta chains sequenced from a single sample in a study of T cell responses to AZD1222 COVID-19 vaccine. The table came from immunoSEQ multiplex PCR; TCRdb's copy has only in-frame clones and leaves some out. In the table there are about 140,000 clones, roughly 90% of which are singletons. The sequences come from peripheral blood, collected on day 0 of AZD1222 vaccination. All receptors derive from an adult in good health.

This clone was counted once. This rearrangement joins TRBV18 to TRBJ1-4, with D unclear. Germline V CDR1 and CDR2: KGHSH, LQKENI. V was pared by 4 bases and J by 0 bases, with 6 bases between. The CDR3 loop spans 14 amino acids. In nucleotides, the CDR3 is TGTGCCAGCTCACTGTCCGCAACTAATGAAAAACTGTTTTTT. It codes for CASSLSATNEKLFF.

The V call is TRBV30, the J call TRBJ1-5; D might be TRBD1 (6 bases). V was cut by 0 bases and J by 7 bases, with 19 bases left in between. The CDR3 consists of 16 residues. CDR1 is GTSNPN, CDR2 SVGIG, per germline (reference sequence). This chain's CDR3 is CAWSVFGQGTGQPQHF. The CDR3 DNA sequence: TGTGCCTGGAGTGTATTCGGTCAGGGGACGGGCCAGCCCCAGCATTTT.

The chain uses TRBV4-3 and TRBJ2-7; 13 bases match TRBD2. Germline V gene sequence: CDR1 LGHNA, CDR2 YSLEER. V shed 0 bases and J 3 bases; nucleotides not matched to a gene: 5. The CDR3 contains 17 residues. The CDR3 region is CASSQEWTSGGHYEQYF. Written as DNA, the CDR3 is TGCGCCAGCAGCCAAGAGTGGACTAGCGGGGGCCACTACGAGCAGTACTTC.

V gene TRBV7-2 combines with J gene TRBJ1-5, with D unresolved. V gave up 2 bases and J gave up 3 bases, with 2 bases separating them. CDR3 length: 12 amino acids. The V gene's germline CDR1 is SGHTA and CDR2 FQGNSA. As DNA, the CDR3 is TGTGCCAGCAGCTTAAACAATCAGCCCCAGCATTTT. Translated, it gives CASSLNNQPQHF.

The V call is TRBV19, the J call TRBJ1-2; unclear D gene. The CDR3 covers 12 residues. Germline CDR1 and CDR2: LNHDA and SQIVND (reference sequence). Deletions cut 6 bases from V and 3 bases from J, with 8 bases between. The CDR3 spells CASRGRDYGYTF. The CDR3 bases are TGTGCCAGTAGGGGCCGGGACTATGGCTACACCTTC.

The chain couples TRBV7-2 to TRBJ2-2; D gene uncertain. Germline V gene data show CDR1 as SGHTA and CDR2 as FQGNSA. The ends were cut back, 7 bases at V and 0 bases at J, with 9 bases in the middle. The CDR3 length is 14 residues. CDR3 DNA sequence: TGTGCCAGCACCGAAAGGGCGAACACCGGGGAGCTGTTTTTT. Residues: CASTERANTGELFF. Using reference TRBV7-2 and TRBJ2-2 for the parts outside the CDR3, the full variable domain is GAGVSQSPSNKVTEKGKDVELRCDPISGHTALYWYRQSLGQGLEFLIYFQGNSAPDKSGLPSDRFSAERTGGSVSTLTIQRTQQEDSAVYLCASTERANTGELFFGEGSRLTVL.

The genes are TRBV14 and TRBJ2-2; possibly TRBD1 for D (6 bases). V was cut by 4 bases and J by 8 bases, with 20 bases left in between. CDR1 and CDR2 (germline): SGHDN, FVKESK. This CDR3 comprises 16 residues. CDR3: CASSRSGARGIGELFF. The CDR3 DNA sequence: TGTGCCAGCAGCCGATCCGGCGCCAGGGGAATAGGGGAGCTGTTTTTT.

The chain combines TRBV7-2 with TRBJ2-7; the D gene is possibly TRBD2 (6 bases). V was cut by 4 bases and J by 7 bases, with 17 bases left in between. The CDR3 has 14 residues. CDR1 and CDR2 from the germline V gene are SGHTA and FQGNSA. CDR3 in DNA: TGTGCCAGCAGCTCTAGCGCATACGGGTGGGAGCAGTACTTC. It encodes CASSSSAYGWEQYF.

The chain uses TRBV2 and TRBJ1-1; D uncertain. Germline CDR1 SNHLY, CDR2 FYNNEI. V was trimmed by 7 bases and J by 4 bases, leaving 13 bases between them. The CDR3 is made up of 13 amino acids. The CDR3 DNA is TGTGCCAGCATCAAAGAGGACGCCACTGAAGCTTTCTTT. Its translation is CASIKEDATEAFF.

This sequence joins TRBV19 and TRBJ2-1; no firm D call. The CDR3 loop spans 12 amino acids. The germline gives CDR1 LNHDA, CDR2 SQIVND (reference sequence). Trimming cost V 3 bases and J 7 bases, with 7 bases left between them. CDR3 in amino acids: CASSMVGNEQFF. In DNA form, the CDR3 reads TGTGCCAGTAGTATGGTGGGGAATGAGCAGTTCTTC.

A few counts support this clone. CDR3 DNA: TGTGCCAGTAGTGTACTAGCGGGAGAGCGCTACGAGCAGTACTTC. Protein: CASSVLAGERYEQYF. The rearrangement joins TRBV19 to TRBJ2-7; TRBD2 aligns across 11 bases. Germline V gene data show CDR1 as LNHDA and CDR2 as SQIVND (reference sequence). The CDR3 contains 15 residues. V trimming: 5 bases; J trimming: 3 bases; junction bases outside the gene matches: 6.

This clone was seen once. The CDR3 is CASSYGAGTGELFF. The CDR3 nucleotides are TGTGCCAGCAGTTACGGGGCGGGCACCGGGGAGCTGTTTTTT. The rearrangement uses TRBV6-5 and TRBJ2-2; D possibly matches TRBD1 or TRBD2 (5 bases each). The CDR3 is 14 residues long. Looked up from germline, CDR1 is MNHEY and CDR2 is SVGAGI. Trimming pared 2 bases from V and 4 bases from J, leaving 8 bases between.

The chain combines TRBV28 with TRBJ1-4, with D possibly matching TRBD1 (6 bases). The germline V and J ends were trimmed by 2 bases and 8 bases, with 15 bases remaining between them. This CDR3 is built from 15 residues. Per the germline V gene, CDR1 is MDHEN and CDR2 is SYDVKM. DNA for the CDR3: TGTGCCAGCAGTTTAAGGGGCAGGGGCGAGGAAAAACTGTTTTTT. As protein: CASSLRGRGEEKLFF.

V and J are TRBV6-1 and TRBJ2-1; either TRBD1 or TRBD2 may fit D (6 bases each). Germline-derived CDR1 and CDR2 are MNHNS and SASEGT. Trimming shortened V by 2 bases and J by 8 bases, and 16 bases separated the two germline ends. CDR3 length equals 15 residues. CDR3 DNA sequence: TGTGCCAGCAGTGAATTCGGGGGCTCGCTGGATGAGCAGTTCTTC. Its translation: CASSEFGGSLDEQFF.

The chain is built from TRBV7-8 and TRBJ1-5; no firm D call. Germline CDR1 reads SGHVS; CDR2 reads FQNEAQ. V was clipped by 7 bases and J by 6 bases, with 16 bases between them. CDR3 length: 14 amino acids. The CDR3 sequence: CASTAHREAQPQHF. Written as DNA, the CDR3 is TGTGCCAGCACCGCCCATCGGGAGGCTCAGCCCCAGCATTTT.

This chain links TRBV10-1 with TRBJ1-2; D is unresolved. V was trimmed by 2 bases and J by 4 bases, leaving 5 bases between them. The CDR3 is made up of 12 amino acids. CDR1 WNHNN and CDR2 SYGVQD come from the germline V gene (reference sequence). The CDR3 region has the DNA TGCGCCAGCAGTGAGGGGGTCTATGGCTACACCTTC. Its translation is CASSEGVYGYTF.

The V call is TRBV28, the J call TRBJ2-1; TRBD2 aligns across 10 bases. CDR1 is MDHEN, CDR2 SYDVKM, per germline. The trim removed 8 bases at V and 6 bases at J, leaving 7 bases unmatched. This CDR3 comprises 14 residues. This CDR3 is CASGASGRTNEQFF. The CDR3 bases are TGTGCCAGCGGTGCTAGCGGGAGAACCAATGAGCAGTTCTTC.

V and J are TRBV5-6 and TRBJ2-7; 8 positions match TRBD1. V trimming: 3 bases; J trimming: 0 bases; junction bases outside the gene matches: 8. Looked up from germline, CDR1 is SGHDT and CDR2 is YYEEEE. This CDR3 region has 16 residues. The CDR3 DNA is TGTGCCAGCAGCTGGTACAGGGGGGACAGCTCCTACGAGCAGTACTTC. Translating gives CASSWYRGDSSYEQYF.

This chain's CDR3 is CASSLPDQETQYF. The DNA of the CDR3 is TGTGCCAGCAGCTTGCCAGATCAAGAGACCCAGTACTTC. The chain couples TRBV5-6 to TRBJ2-5; D is uncertain. The CDR3 is 13 amino acids. The V and J ends lost 1 base and 2 bases respectively, with 6 bases between them. Per germline, CDR1 SGHDT and CDR2 YYEEEE.

The rearrangement joins TRBV9 to TRBJ2-3, with 7 positions matching TRBD2. From germline, CDR1 is SGDLS and CDR2 YYNGEE. J was trimmed by 4 bases and V by 3 bases; bases with no gene match: 11. The CDR3 is 16 amino acids. CDR3 nucleotides: TGTGCCAGCAGCGACGGGACTATAGCCCGGTCAGATACGCAGTATTTT. This translates into CASSDGTIARSDTQYF.